This TCR beta chain was observed in a study of T cell responses to AZD1222 COVID-19 vaccine. Study results and limitations: Targets within unmutated variant regions were reportedly found for nearly half of spike-specific TCRs.

The repertoire was sequenced with immunoSEQ multiplex PCR; TCRdb's copy has only in-frame clones and lacks some. The sample contains 72,000 or so clones, about 89% of which appear only once. V lost 4 bases, J lost 5 bases, and 9 bases stayed unmatched. The CDR3 is 16 amino acids. Germline V gene data show CDR1 as LNHDA and CDR2 as SQIVND (reference sequence). Of note for this clone: Antigen unknown.

The V and J genes are TRBV19 and TRBJ1-5; TRBD1 matches 9 bases. The sequence derives from an adult who received the AZD1222 COVID-19 vaccine. The specimen was peripheral blood, collected 28 days after the second AZD1222 dose. The CDR3 loop is CASSTTGTGNYQPQHF. For the CDR3, the DNA is TGTGCCAGTAGTACGACCGGGACAGGGAATTATCAGCCCCAGCATTTT.